This TCR beta chain comes out of a study of cytomegalovirus exposure and HLA in healthy donors. Study findings and constraints: A later analysis reportedly found fewer N-insertions in an Asian-associated ancestry cluster than the approximately 670-donor mean.

The CDR3 runs to 14 residues. The V end was cut by 6 bases, the J end by 0 bases, with 8 bases between. From germline, CDR1 is ENHRY and CDR2 SYGVKD. As regards this clone: Antigen unknown. The sample holds other DNA sequences that translate to the same CDR3.

Each donor was nominally healthy when sampled (though unrecorded immune exposures were likely). The PCR had 60 Vbeta and 13 Jbeta primers. The method was immunoSEQ multiplex PCR; TCRdb's version includes in-frame clones alone and lacks a portion of them. Seen here are 100,000 or so clones, around 79% observed once, and the top ten hold approximately 2.1%. The chain carries TRBV10-3 and TRBJ1-4, with D hard to call. The TCR comes from a woman aged 35 to 49 in good health and CMV-seronegative. Sequencing input: PBMCs. This CDR3 is CAISDGTTNEKLFF. CDR3 nucleotides: TGTGCCATCAGCGACGGGACAACTAATGAAAAACTGTTTTTT.